Listed below are T cell receptor beta chains from one sample, sequenced in a study of post-analysis software for immune sequencing data. TCRdb used MiXCR to reprocess the PCR reads, holding one entry per CDR3 protein. The sample comprises hundreds of thousands of distinct CDR3 sequences, roughly 46% of which are singletons, and 12% rests with the top ten. Sequencing input: blood. The receptors stem from a girl aged 5-17 years with multiple sclerosis. Each CDR3 is given with its conserved first and last residue. A D gene is named only where the DNA matches it firmly. Not every row has a clone size; where given, it reads once, few, many or a size class.

j_call,cdr3_length,d_call,clone_size,v_call,cdr3_nt,cdr3_aa
TRBJ2-7,14,.,few,TRBV29-1,TGCAGCGTTGAATTAGGGTACCCAGGATACGAGCAGTACTTC,CSVELGYPGYEQYF
TRBJ2-5,15,TRBD1,.,TRBV7-9,TGTGCCAGCAGCTTCCACGGGACAGGGGTAGAGACCCAGTACTTC,CASSFHGTGVETQYF
TRBJ1-5,13,.,few,TRBV6-2/TRBV6-3,TGTGCCAGCAGTCCCAGGGGAGTACAGCCCCAGCATTTT,CASSPRGVQPQHF
TRBJ2-1,15,.,.,TRBV7-3,TGTGCCAGCAGCCCCGCTCCCCTCGGCTACAATGAGCAGTTCTTC,CASSPAPLGYNEQFF
TRBJ1-5,15,TRBD1,.,TRBV6-6,TGTGCCAGCAGTCACGGGGGGACAGCCAATCAGCCCCAGCATTTT,CASSHGGTANQPQHF
TRBJ2-7,15,.,.,TRBV11-2,TGTGCCAGCAGCTTAGATCGGCCAGGCAACAATGAGCAGTACTTC,CASSLDRPGNNEQYF
TRBJ2-7,15,TRBD2,.,TRBV3-1,TGTGCCAGCAGCCAACAGCTAGCGGAACACTACGAGCAGTACTTC,CASSQQLAEHYEQYF
TRBJ2-7,14,TRBD2,.,TRBV29-1,TGCAGCGTTGACGTAGCGGGAGGGCCGTACGAGCAGTACTTC,CSVDVAGGPYEQYF
TRBJ1-2,15,.,.,TRBV7-2,TGTGCCAGCAGCTTAGAACACGGACCCTCGATCGGCTACACCTTC,CASSLEHGPSIGYTF
TRBJ1-2,15,.,.,TRBV15,TGTGCCACCAGCAGAGATAACGAGGGAGGCTATGGCTACACCTTC,CATSRDNEGGYGYTF
TRBJ2-7,15,.,.,TRBV5-1,TGCGCCAGCAGCTTGGCCGGGCAGGTGTCGGGCGAGCAGTACTTC,CASSLAGQVSGEQYF
TRBJ2-1,14,.,few,TRBV24-1,TGTGCCACCAGTGCCTTCGGGCGGGACACTGAGCGGTTCTTC,CATSAFGRDTERFF
TRBJ2-7,14,.,.,TRBV12-3/TRBV12-4,TGTGCCAACAGTTTTAATCTAGGGTCTGGCGAGCAGTACTTC,CANSFNLGSGEQYF
TRBJ2-3,17,TRBD2,.,TRBV5-1,TGCGCCAGCAGGGAAGGGACTAGCGTTTTCCCCACAGATACGCAGTATTTT,CASREGTSVFPTDTQYF